This TCR beta chain came from a study of cytomegalovirus exposure and HLA in healthy donors. About this clone: No antigen is known for it.

Study-level results: The likely explanation for a cluster of highly shared sequence variants was sequencing artifact. The study put 150 to 200 TCR beta chains on its list as cytomegalovirus-associated.

The CDR3 extends over 16 amino acids. Germline V gene data show CDR1 as SEHNR and CDR2 as FQNEAQ (reference sequence). V shed 3 bases, J shed 9 bases, and the junction held 11 bases outside the gene matches. Both 60 Vbeta primers and 13 Jbeta primers went into the PCR. Method: immunoSEQ multiplex PCR; TCRdb's copy keeps in-frame clones and lacks some. In the table there are over 150,000 clones, around 81% of which are singletons. This clonotype originated in a woman aged 40-49 years in good health and CMV-seropositive. Material: PBMCs. The rearrangement uses TRBV7-9 and TRBJ2-7; TRBD2 matches at 13 bases. CDR3 residues: CASSFSLAGGPRAQYF. CDR3 nucleotides: TGTGCCAGCAGCTTCTCACTAGCGGGAGGGCCCAGGGCGCAGTACTTC.